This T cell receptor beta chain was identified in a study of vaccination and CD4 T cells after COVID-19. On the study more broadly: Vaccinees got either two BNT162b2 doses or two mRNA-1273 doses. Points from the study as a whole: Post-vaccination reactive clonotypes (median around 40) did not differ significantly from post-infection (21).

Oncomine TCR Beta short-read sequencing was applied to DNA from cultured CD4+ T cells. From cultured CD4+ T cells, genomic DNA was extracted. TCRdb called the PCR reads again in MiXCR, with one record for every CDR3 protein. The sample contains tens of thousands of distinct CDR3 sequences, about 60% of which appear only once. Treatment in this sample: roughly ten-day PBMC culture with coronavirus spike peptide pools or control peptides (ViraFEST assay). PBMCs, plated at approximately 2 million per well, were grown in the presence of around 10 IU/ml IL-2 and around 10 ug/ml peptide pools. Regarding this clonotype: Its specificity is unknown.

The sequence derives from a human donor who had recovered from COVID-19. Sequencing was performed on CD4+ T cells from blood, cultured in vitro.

CDR3 sequence reads: CASSSRQGSYEQYF. CDR3 nucleotides: TGCGCCAGCAGCTCCCGACAGGGATCCTACGAGCAGTACTTC. The V call is TRBV5-1, the J call TRBJ2-7, with 7 positions matching TRBD1. J was trimmed by 1 base and V by 3 bases; bases with no gene match: 4. The germline V gene has CDR1 SGHRS and CDR2 YFSETQ. The CDR3 runs 14 residues.